A selection of T cell receptor beta chains follows, all from one sample in a study of T cell responses to AZD1222 COVID-19 vaccine. Profiling relied on immunoSEQ multiplex PCR, and the TCRdb table lists in-frame clones only, not all of them. The sample comprises some 150,000 clones, 70% to 90% of which are singletons, and around 7.8% rests with the top ten. Sequencing was performed on peripheral blood, taken on day 0 of AZD1222 vaccination. The source is an adult in good health. CDR3s include the opening cysteine and the closing phenylalanine or tryptophan. Clone size is shown for a subset of rows, as once, few, many or a class of expanded clone.

>-|TRBJ1-2|TRBV4-2
CASRPAGTGGVYGYTF
>-|TRBJ2-7|TRBV7-9
CASSPRTGEGEQYF
>-|TRBJ2-7|TRBV7-9
CASSSGSSYEQYF
>-|TRBJ1-1|TRBV7-9
CASSLVNTEAFF
>once|TRBJ1-1|TRBV19
CASSMFGTMNTEAFF
>-|TRBJ2-3|TRBV7-6
CASSGRAGSDTQYF
>-|TRBJ1-1|TRBV10-3
CAISEQGTGGRTEAFF
>few|TRBJ2-7|TRBV28
CASSEIGDRVGYEQYF
>-|TRBJ1-5|TRBV5-6
CASSWGTDNQPQHF
>-|TRBJ2-4|TRBV4-1
CASSQDLLIQYF
>-|TRBJ2-2|TRBV21-1
CASSSRQPKQVFTGELFF
>-|TRBJ1-1|TRBV5-1
CASSLEGLRGNTEAFF
>few|TRBJ1-1|TRBV27
CASSGLGGTEAFF
>-|TRBJ1-5|TRBV11-2
CASSFGAYQPQHF
>-|TRBJ1-5|TRBV6-5
CASSYSRLGNQPQHF
>once|TRBJ2-4|TRBV10-2
CASSPNLAGGPGGIQYF
>-|TRBJ2-7|TRBV18
CASSPPTKTGDYEQYF
>-|TRBJ1-1|TRBV18
CASSPGGLYTEAFF
>-|TRBJ2-7|TRBV21-1
CASSKVGQESYEQYF
>-|TRBJ2-1|TRBV18
CASSPRGTGGSNEQFF
>-|TRBJ1-2|TRBV11-2
CASSSDRTGGHYGYTF
>-|TRBJ2-3|TRBV12-3/TRBV12-4
CASTSTDTQYF
>-|TRBJ1-1|TRBV10-3
CAISESTAIMNTEAFF
>-|TRBJ2-7|TRBV14
CASSLDLGKQYF
>-|TRBJ2-7|TRBV29-1
CSVEGQSGDSISYEQYF
>-|TRBJ1-2|TRBV6-4
CASSEQGVGYTF
>-|TRBJ2-2|TRBV11-3
CASSLDGRVGELFF
>few|TRBJ1-1|TRBV7-5
CARSLDPGAGTVDVGSRLGTEAFF
>-|TRBJ1-1|TRBV6-5
CASSYSLGGTEAFF
>-|TRBJ2-7|TRBV28
CASSPTTGGGYEQYF
>-|TRBJ1-2|TRBV30
CAWSVLLGRYTF